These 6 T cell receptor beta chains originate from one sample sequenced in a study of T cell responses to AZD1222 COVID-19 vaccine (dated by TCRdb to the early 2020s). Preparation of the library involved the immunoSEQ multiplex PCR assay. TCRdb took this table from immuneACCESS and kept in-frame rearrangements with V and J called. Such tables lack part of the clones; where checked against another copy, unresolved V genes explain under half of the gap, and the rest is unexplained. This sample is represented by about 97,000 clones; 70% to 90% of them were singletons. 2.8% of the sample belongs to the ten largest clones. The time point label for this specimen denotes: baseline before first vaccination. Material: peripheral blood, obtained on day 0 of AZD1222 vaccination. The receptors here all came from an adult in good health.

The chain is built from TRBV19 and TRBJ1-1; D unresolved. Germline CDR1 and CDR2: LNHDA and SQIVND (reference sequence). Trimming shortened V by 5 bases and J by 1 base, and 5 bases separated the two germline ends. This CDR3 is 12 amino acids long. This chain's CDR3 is CASSFQNTEAFF. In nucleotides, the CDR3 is TGTGCCAGTAGTTTTCAGAACACTGAAGCTTTCTTT.

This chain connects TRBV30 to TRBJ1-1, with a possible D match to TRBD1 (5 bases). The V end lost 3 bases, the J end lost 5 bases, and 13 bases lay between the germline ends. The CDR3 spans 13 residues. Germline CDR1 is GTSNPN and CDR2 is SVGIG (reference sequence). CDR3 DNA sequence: TGTGCCTGGAGGGGGGTTCGGGGAACTGAAGCTTTCTTT. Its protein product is CAWRGVRGTEAFF.

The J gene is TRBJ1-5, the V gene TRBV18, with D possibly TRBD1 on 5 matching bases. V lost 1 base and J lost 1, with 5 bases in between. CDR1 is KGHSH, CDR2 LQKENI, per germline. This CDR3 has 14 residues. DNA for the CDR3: TGTGCCAGCTCACCACGGGGGAGCAATCAGCCCCAGCATTTT. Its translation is CASSPRGSNQPQHF.

The CDR3 loop reads CASSQGGERNEQFF. CDR3 sequence (DNA): TGTGCCAGCAGCCAAGGGGGGGAGCGCAATGAGCAGTTCTTC. The chain employs TRBV3-1 (or the pseudogene TRBV3-2) and TRBJ2-1; tentative D call: TRBD2 (6 bases). Trimming took 1 base from V and 6 from J, leaving 10 bases between them. The CDR3 extends over 14 amino acids. Germline V lookup: CDR1 LGHDT, CDR2 YNNKEL (reference sequence).

This chain's CDR3 is CAISESNEGEDEKLFF. DNA of the CDR3: TGTGCCATCAGTGAGTCGAACGAGGGAGAGGACGAAAAACTGTTTTTT. The chain joins TRBV10-3 to TRBJ1-4; D gene unclear. In germline, CDR1 is ENHRY, CDR2 SYGVKD. V lost 0 bases, J lost 8 bases, and 16 bases lay in between. The CDR3 is made up of 16 amino acids.

The CDR3 spells CASSSPRRDGLYEQYF. CDR3 nucleotide sequence: TGTGCCAGCAGCTCCCCGCGTCGGGACGGGCTCTACGAGCAGTACTTC. V usage is TRBV7-2 and J usage is TRBJ2-7, with D possibly being TRBD1 or TRBD2 (5 bases each). The CDR3 spans 16 residues. Germline V lookup: CDR1 SGHTA, CDR2 FQGNSA. With 4 bases removed from V and 3 bases from J, the gap between germline ends came to 19 bases.